This T cell receptor beta chain stems from a study of shared clonotypes between healthy human individuals. Study-wide context: Donors consisted of two women and three men between 18 and 49. Three plates each covered CD4 naive and memory; CD8 naive two, CD8 memory one.

The donors were all Caucasian adults (living in Nashville, Tennessee). CDR3 length: 11 amino acids. V lost 6 bases to trimming and J lost 5 bases, with 10 bases between them. The germline V gene has CDR1 DFQATT and CDR2 SNEGSKA (reference sequence). Produced via immunoSEQ multiplex PCR; TCRdb's table is partial and in-frame only. Of almost 750,000 clones in the sample, roughly 72% were seen once. This sequence originates from a woman younger than 45 in good health. The sequenced sample consisted of memory CD4+ T cells sorted from blood. Specified subset: CD45RA-negative fraction. The rearrangement joins TRBV20-1 to TRBJ1-2; no reliable D call. CDR3 amino acids: CSAFLQYGYTF. CDR3 DNA: TGCAGTGCATTTCTACAGTATGGCTACACCTTC.